This TCR beta chain appears in the sequencing data of a study of T cells after yellow fever vaccination. At the level of the study: Low-cell-number fractions were prepared with SMART-Seq v4 Ultra Low Input. Overall study results and limits: A small proportion of clonotypes was detected in both the CD4 and CD8 compartments.

MiXCR, applied by TCRdb to the 5' RACE reads, yields one record per CDR3 protein. The repertoire holds about 340,000 distinct CDR3 sequences, with around 12% as singletons. Trimming took off 5 bases at V and 0 bases at J, with 14 bases between the two ends. This CDR3 is built from 15 residues. A remark on this clonotype: Its specificity is not known.

The specimen was CD4+ T cells sorted from PBMCs, collected 15 days after the yellow fever booster vaccination. This TCR was recovered from a man younger than 35 who received the YFV17D yellow fever vaccine. This chain links TRBV12-3 or TRBV12-4 with TRBJ2-7, with D perhaps TRBD1 (6 bases). CDR3 sequence: CASSPQGHSSYEQYF. The CDR3 bases are TGTGCCAGCAGTCCACAGGGCCACAGCTCCTACGAGCAGTACTTC.